This TCR beta chain was recorded in a study of blood T cell repertoires in COVID-19. On the study more broadly: T cells, B-cell-depleted T cells, or PBMCs supplied cDNA or gDNA.

Original handling: Reference gene primer amplification in the assay estimated nucleated cell counts. Sequenced by immunoSEQ multiplex PCR; TCRdb stores in-frame clones only, minus some. The DNA gave D and trimming, while V, J and clone size come from that table. The table has more than 70,000 clones, 75% to 90% seen once; the top ten hold under 20%. V was pared by 5 bases and J by 2 bases, with 6 bases of the junction left unmatched. The CDR3 length is 17 residues. The V gene's germline CDR1 is SEHNR and CDR2 FQNEAQ (reference sequence). The chain links TRBV7-9 to TRBJ2-3, with 14 bases matching TRBD2. The source is an elderly woman with acute or convalescent COVID-19. The material sequenced was peripheral blood. CDR3 residues: CASSPRTSGGFTDTQYF. The CDR3 region has the DNA TGTGCCAGCAGCCCAAGGACTAGCGGGGGGTTCACAGATACGCAGTATTTT.